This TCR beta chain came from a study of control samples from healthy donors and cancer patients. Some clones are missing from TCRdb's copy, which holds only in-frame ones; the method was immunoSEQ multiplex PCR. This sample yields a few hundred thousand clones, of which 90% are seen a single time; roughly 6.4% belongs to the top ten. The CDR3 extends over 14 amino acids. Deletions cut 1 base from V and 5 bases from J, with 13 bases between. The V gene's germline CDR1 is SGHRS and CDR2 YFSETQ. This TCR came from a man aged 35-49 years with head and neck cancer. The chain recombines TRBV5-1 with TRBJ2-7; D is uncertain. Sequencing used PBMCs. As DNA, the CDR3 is TGCGCCAGCAGCTTGCTGCTCTCTTCCCACGAGCAGTACTTC. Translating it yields CASSLLLSSHEQYF. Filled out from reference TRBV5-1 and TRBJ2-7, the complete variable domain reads KAGVTQTPRYLIKTRGQQVTLSCSPISGHRSVSWYQQTPGQGLQFLFEYFSETQRNKGNFPGRFSGRQFSNSRSEMNVSTLELGDSALYLCASSLLLSSHEQYFGPGTRLTVT.